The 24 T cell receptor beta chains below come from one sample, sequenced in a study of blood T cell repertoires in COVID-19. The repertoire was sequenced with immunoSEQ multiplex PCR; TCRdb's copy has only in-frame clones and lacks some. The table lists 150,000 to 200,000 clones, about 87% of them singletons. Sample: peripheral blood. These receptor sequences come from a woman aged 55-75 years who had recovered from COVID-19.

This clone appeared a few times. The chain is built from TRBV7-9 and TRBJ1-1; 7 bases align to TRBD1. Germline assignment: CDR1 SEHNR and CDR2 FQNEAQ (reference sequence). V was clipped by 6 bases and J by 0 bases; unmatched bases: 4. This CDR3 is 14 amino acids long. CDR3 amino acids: CASSLTGMNTEAFF. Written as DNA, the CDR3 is TGTGCCAGCAGTTTGACAGGGATGAACACTGAAGCTTTCTTT.

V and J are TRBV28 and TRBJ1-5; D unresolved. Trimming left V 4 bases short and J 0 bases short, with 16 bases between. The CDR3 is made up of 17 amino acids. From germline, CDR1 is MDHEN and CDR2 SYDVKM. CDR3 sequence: CASSSISFGISNQPQHF. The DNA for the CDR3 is TGTGCCAGCAGTTCTATCTCGTTCGGGATTAGCAATCAGCCCCAGCATTTT.

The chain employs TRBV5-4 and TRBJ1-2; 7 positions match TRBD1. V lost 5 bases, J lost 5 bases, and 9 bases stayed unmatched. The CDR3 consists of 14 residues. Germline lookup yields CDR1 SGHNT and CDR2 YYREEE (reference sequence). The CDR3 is CASSYPDRSYGYTF. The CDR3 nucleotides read TGTGCCAGCAGTTACCCGGACAGGAGTTATGGCTACACCTTC. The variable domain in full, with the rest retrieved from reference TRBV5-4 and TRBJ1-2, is ETGVTQSPTHLIKTRGQQVTLRCSSQSGHNTVSWYQQALGQGPQFIFQYYREEENGRGNFPPRFSGLQFPNYSSELNVNALELDDSALYLCASSYPDRSYGYTFGSGTRLTVV.

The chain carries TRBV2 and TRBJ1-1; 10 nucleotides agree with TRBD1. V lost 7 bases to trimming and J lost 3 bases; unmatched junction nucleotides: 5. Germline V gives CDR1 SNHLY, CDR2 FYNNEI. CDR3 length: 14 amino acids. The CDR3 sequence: CASTLTGGDTEAFF. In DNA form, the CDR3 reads TGTGCCAGCACTTTGACAGGGGGCGACACTGAAGCTTTCTTT.

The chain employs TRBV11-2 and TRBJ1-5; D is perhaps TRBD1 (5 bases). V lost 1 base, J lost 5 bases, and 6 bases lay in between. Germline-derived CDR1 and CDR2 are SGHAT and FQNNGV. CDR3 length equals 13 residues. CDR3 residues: CASSLGRDQPQHF. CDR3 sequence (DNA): TGTGCCAGCAGCTTAGGCAGGGATCAGCCCCAGCATTTT.

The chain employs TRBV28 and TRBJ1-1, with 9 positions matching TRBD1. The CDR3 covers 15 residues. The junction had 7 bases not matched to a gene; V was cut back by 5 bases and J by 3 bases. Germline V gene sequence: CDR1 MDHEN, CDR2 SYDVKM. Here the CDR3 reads CASSPDGTGYTEAFF. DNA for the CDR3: TGTGCCAGCAGTCCCGATGGGACAGGGTACACTGAAGCTTTCTTT.

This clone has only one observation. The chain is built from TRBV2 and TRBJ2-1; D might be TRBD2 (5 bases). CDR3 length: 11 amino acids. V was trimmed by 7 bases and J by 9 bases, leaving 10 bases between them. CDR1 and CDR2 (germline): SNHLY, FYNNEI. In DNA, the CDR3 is TGTGCCAGCACCCGGGAAGGTGAGCAGTTCTTC. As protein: CASTREGEQFF.

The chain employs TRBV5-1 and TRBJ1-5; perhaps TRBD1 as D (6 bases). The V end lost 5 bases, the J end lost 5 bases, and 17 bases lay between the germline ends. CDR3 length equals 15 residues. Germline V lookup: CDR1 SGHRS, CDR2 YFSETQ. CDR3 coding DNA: TGCGCCAGCAGGCCCGACGCGGGGGGCGATCAGCCCCAGCATTTT. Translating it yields CASRPDAGGDQPQHF.

CDR3 DNA sequence: TGTGCCAGCAGTGAAACGACATATGGCTACACCTTC. This encodes CASSETTYGYTF. The J gene is TRBJ1-2, the V gene TRBV6-1; D is uncertain. Trimming stripped 2 bases from V and 5 bases from J, with 6 bases between. This CDR3 has 12 residues. The germline V gene has CDR1 MNHNS and CDR2 SASEGT.

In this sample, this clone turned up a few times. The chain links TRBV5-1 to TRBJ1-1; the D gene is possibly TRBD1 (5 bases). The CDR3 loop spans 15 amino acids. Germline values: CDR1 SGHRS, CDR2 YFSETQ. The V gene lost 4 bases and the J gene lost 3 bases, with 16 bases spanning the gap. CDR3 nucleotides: TGCGCCAGCAGCCCCGCCCCGGACACGTACACTGAAGCTTTCTTT. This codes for CASSPAPDTYTEAFF.

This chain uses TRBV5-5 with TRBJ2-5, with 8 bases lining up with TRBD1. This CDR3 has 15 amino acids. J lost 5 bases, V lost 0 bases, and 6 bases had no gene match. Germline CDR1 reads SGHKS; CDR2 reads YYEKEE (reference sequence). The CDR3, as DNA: TGTGCCAGCAGCTTGGTACAGGGGGTCAGGGAGACCCAGTACTTC. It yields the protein CASSLVQGVRETQYF.

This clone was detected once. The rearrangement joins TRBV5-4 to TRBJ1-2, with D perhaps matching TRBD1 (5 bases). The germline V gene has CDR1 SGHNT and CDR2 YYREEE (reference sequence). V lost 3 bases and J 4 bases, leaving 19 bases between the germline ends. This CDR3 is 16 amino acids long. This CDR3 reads CASSSGGSRDTYGYTF. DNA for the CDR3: TGTGCCAGCAGCTCGGGGGGGTCGAGAGACACCTATGGCTACACCTTC.

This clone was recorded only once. This chain's CDR3 is CASRTSRGPEQPQHF. Written as DNA, the CDR3 is TGTGCCAGCAGAACCAGTCGGGGTCCTGAGCAGCCCCAGCATTTT. The gene calls are TRBV2 and TRBJ1-5; D remains ambiguous. Trimming left V 6 bases short and J 7 bases short, with 19 bases between. The CDR3 is 15 amino acids. Germline values: CDR1 SNHLY, CDR2 FYNNEI.

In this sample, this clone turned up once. In DNA form, the CDR3 reads TGTGCCAGCAGCGTAGGGCCCTCGACAGGGGTGAGCTCCTACGAGCAGTACTTC. Translated: CASSVGPSTGVSSYEQYF. The gene calls are TRBV9 and TRBJ2-7; TRBD1 aligns across 8 bases. This CDR3 contains 18 residues. J lost 0 bases, V lost 0 bases, and 11 bases had no gene match. From germline, CDR1 is SGDLS and CDR2 YYNGEE.

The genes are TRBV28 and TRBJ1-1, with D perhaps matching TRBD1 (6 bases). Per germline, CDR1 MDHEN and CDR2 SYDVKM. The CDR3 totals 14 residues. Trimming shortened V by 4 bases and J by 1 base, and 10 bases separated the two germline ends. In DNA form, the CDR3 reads TGTGCCAGCAGTTCCCAGACAGGGAACACTGAAGCTTTCTTT. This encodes CASSSQTGNTEAFF. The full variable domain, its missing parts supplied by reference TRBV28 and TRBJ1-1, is DVKVTQSSRYLVKRTGEKVFLECVQDMDHENMFWYRQDPGLGLRLIYFSYDVKMKEKGDIPEGYSVSREKKERFSLILESASTNQTSMYLCASSSQTGNTEAFFGQGTRLTVV.

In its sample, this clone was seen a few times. The CDR3 DNA follows: TGTGCCAGCAGTGAGAACAGGGGTTACACCGGGGAGCTGTTTTTT. As protein: CASSENRGYTGELFF. J is TRBJ2-2 and V is TRBV2; 7 bases match TRBD1. Looked up from germline, CDR1 is SNHLY and CDR2 is FYNNEI. Unmatched junction bases numbered 4, after V lost 3 bases and J lost 3 bases. CDR3 length: 15 amino acids.

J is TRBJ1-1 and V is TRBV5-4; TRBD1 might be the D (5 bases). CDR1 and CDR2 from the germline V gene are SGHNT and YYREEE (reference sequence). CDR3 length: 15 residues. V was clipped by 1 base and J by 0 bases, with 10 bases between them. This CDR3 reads CASSLQGLLNTEAFF. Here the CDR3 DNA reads TGTGCCAGCAGCTTGCAGGGACTTTTGAACACTGAAGCTTTCTTT.

CDR3 in DNA: TGTGCCAGCAGCCAAATTGAAGGGGGTGGCTACACCTTC. It specifies CASSQIEGGGYTF. This chain links TRBV3-1 (or the pseudogene TRBV3-2) with TRBJ1-2; D possibly corresponds to TRBD1 (6 bases). V shed 2 bases and J shed 7 bases, with 11 bases lying between them. The CDR3 runs to 13 residues. CDR1 and CDR2 (germline): LGHDT, YNNKEL (reference sequence).

The CDR3 DNA is TGTGCCAGCGTAGGTCGGGCTGAAGCTTTCTTT. This gives the protein CASVGRAEAFF. J is TRBJ1-1 and V is TRBV9; the D is unclear. The CDR3 is 11 residues long. Trimming removed 7 bases from V and 6 bases from J, with 10 bases in between. Germline lookup yields CDR1 SGDLS and CDR2 YYNGEE. Full variable domain (missing parts from reference TRBV9 and TRBJ1-1): DSGVTQTPKHLITATGQRVTLRCSPRSGDLSVYWYQQSLDQGLQFLIQYYNGEERAKGNILERFSAQQFPDLHSELNLSSLELGDSALYFCASVGRAEAFFGQGTRLTVV.

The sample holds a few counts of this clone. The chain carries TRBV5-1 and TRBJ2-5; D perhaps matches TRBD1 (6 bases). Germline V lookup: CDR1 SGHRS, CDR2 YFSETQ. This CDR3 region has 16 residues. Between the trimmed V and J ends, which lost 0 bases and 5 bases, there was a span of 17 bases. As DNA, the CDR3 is TGCGCCAGCAGCTTGGCGGGCAGGGGTGTAGGGGAGACCCAGTACTTC. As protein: CASSLAGRGVGETQYF.

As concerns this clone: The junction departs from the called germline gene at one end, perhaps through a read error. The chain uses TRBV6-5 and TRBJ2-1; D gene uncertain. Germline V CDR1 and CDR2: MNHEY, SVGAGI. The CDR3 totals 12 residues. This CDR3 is CANSHGYNEQFF. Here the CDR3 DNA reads TGTGCCAACAGTCACGGCTACAATGAGCAGTTCTTC.

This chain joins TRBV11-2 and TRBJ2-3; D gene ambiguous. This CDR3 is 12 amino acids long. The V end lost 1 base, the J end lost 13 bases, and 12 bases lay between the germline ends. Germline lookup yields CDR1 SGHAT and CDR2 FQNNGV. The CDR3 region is CASSLARPSEYF. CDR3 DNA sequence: TGTGCCAGCAGCTTAGCCAGGCCCTCTGAGTATTTT.

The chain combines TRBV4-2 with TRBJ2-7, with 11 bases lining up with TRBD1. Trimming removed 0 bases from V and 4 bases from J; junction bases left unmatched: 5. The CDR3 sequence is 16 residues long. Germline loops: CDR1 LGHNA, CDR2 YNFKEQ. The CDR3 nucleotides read TGTGCCAGCAGCCAAGAAACCGGGACAGGGGGTTACGAGCAGTACTTC. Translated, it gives CASSQETGTGGYEQYF.

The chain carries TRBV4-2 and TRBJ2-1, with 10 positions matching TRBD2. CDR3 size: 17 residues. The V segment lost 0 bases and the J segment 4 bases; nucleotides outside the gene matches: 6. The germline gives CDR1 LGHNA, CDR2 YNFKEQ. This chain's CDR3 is CASSQDITSGIYNEQFF. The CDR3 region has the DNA TGTGCCAGCAGCCAAGATATCACTAGCGGGATATACAATGAGCAGTTCTTC.